The rows below give T cell receptor beta chains drawn from one sample of a study of blood T cell repertoires in COVID-19. Data came from immunoSEQ multiplex PCR; TCRdb stores just in-frame clones and leaves some out. The table lists roughly 200,000 clones, around 89% of them singletons, with around 6% in the top ten. Sample: peripheral blood. These receptors were collected from a man between 35 and 55 years old with active or convalescent COVID-19. Each CDR3 is given with its conserved first and last residue. A D gene is named only where the DNA matches it firmly. Some rows have no size entry. The others give once, few or many, or a class for an expanded clone.

J gene: TRBJ1-5
clone size: NA
V gene: TRBV3-1/TRBV3-2
D gene: NA
CDR3 protein: CASSHRQRNQPQHF
CDR3 DNA: TGTGCCAGCAGCCACCGACAGCGCAATCAGCCCCAGCATTTT

J gene: TRBJ2-2
clone size: NA
V gene: TRBV6-5
D gene: NA
CDR3 protein: CASSFSDRNTGELFF
CDR3 DNA: TGTGCCAGCAGTTTCAGCGACAGGAACACCGGGGAGCTGTTTTTT

J gene: TRBJ2-7
clone size: NA
V gene: TRBV5-1
D gene: TRBD2
CDR3 protein: CASSLIAGGDEQYF
CDR3 DNA: TGCGCCAGCAGCTTGATTGCGGGAGGGGACGAGCAGTACTTC

J gene: TRBJ2-2
clone size: NA
V gene: TRBV7-2
D gene: NA
CDR3 protein: CASSLGGGLTGPGELFF
CDR3 DNA: TGTGCCAGCAGCCTGGGTGGGGGACTGACCGGGCCCGGGGAGCTGTTTTTT

J gene: TRBJ1-2
clone size: once
V gene: TRBV5-4
D gene: TRBD1
CDR3 protein: CASSLGRRGGASGGYTF
CDR3 DNA: TGTGCCAGCAGCTTAGGACGTCGAGGGGGCGCATCAGGTGGCTACACCTTC

J gene: TRBJ1-4
clone size: NA
V gene: TRBV4-1
D gene: TRBD1
CDR3 protein: CASSRDTTGDTTNEKLFF
CDR3 DNA: TGCGCCAGCAGCCGGGACACGACAGGGGATACAACTAATGAAAAACTGTTTTTT

J gene: TRBJ2-5
clone size: NA
V gene: TRBV5-1
D gene: TRBD2
CDR3 protein: CASSLGLAGAQETQYF
CDR3 DNA: TGCGCCAGCAGCTTGGGGCTAGCGGGGGCCCAAGAGACCCAGTACTTC

J gene: TRBJ2-7
clone size: NA
V gene: TRBV2
D gene: NA
CDR3 protein: CASSGPGPNEQYF
CDR3 DNA: TGTGCCAGCAGTGGGCCAGGGCCCAACGAGCAGTACTTC

J gene: TRBJ2-6
clone size: NA
V gene: TRBV6-4
D gene: NA
CDR3 protein: CASSDGGQSPSGANVLTF
CDR3 DNA: TGTGCCAGCAGTGACGGAGGGCAGTCCCCTTCTGGGGCCAACGTCCTGACTTTC

J gene: TRBJ1-2
clone size: NA
V gene: TRBV5-4
D gene: NA
CDR3 protein: CASREGTRSNYGYTF
CDR3 DNA: TGTGCCAGCAGGGAGGGGACCAGAAGTAACTATGGCTACACCTTC

J gene: TRBJ2-1
clone size: NA
V gene: TRBV5-6
D gene: NA
CDR3 protein: CASSLRERGNEQFF
CDR3 DNA: TGTGCCAGCAGCTTGCGGGAAAGAGGCAATGAGCAGTTCTTC

J gene: TRBJ2-3
clone size: NA
V gene: TRBV28
D gene: NA
CDR3 protein: CASSLGDFTDTQYF
CDR3 DNA: TGTGCCAGCAGTCTAGGGGACTTCACAGATACGCAGTATTTT

J gene: TRBJ1-2
clone size: few
V gene: TRBV11-3
D gene: NA
CDR3 protein: CASSLSSGSNYGYTF
CDR3 DNA: TGTGCCAGCAGCTTATCTTCGGGGAGTAACTATGGCTACACCTTC

J gene: TRBJ2-1
clone size: NA
V gene: TRBV19
D gene: TRBD2
CDR3 protein: CASKPSGGGYEQFF
CDR3 DNA: TGTGCCAGTAAGCCTAGCGGGGGGGGATATGAGCAGTTCTTC

J gene: TRBJ2-3
clone size: many
V gene: TRBV24-1
D gene: TRBD1
CDR3 protein: CATSDLPDRGLEGWQTDTQYF
CDR3 DNA: TGTGCCACCAGTGATTTACCGGACAGGGGATTAGAGGGGTGGCAAACAGATACGCAGTATTTT

J gene: TRBJ2-2
clone size: NA
V gene: TRBV9
D gene: TRBD1
CDR3 protein: CASSLETGGTGELFF
CDR3 DNA: TGTGCCAGCAGCCTTGAGACAGGGGGCACCGGGGAGCTGTTTTTT

J gene: TRBJ1-4
clone size: NA
V gene: TRBV14
D gene: TRBD1
CDR3 protein: CASSQKTGDNEKLFF
CDR3 DNA: TGTGCCAGCAGCCAGAAGACAGGGGATAATGAAAAACTGTTTTTT

J gene: TRBJ1-2
clone size: NA
V gene: TRBV28
D gene: TRBD1
CDR3 protein: CASSPRAYRGLYGYTF
CDR3 DNA: TGTGCCAGCAGCCCTCGAGCATACAGGGGATTGTATGGCTACACCTTC

J gene: TRBJ2-5
clone size: NA
V gene: TRBV27
D gene: TRBD2
CDR3 protein: CASSSWTRRETQYF
CDR3 DNA: TGTGCCAGCAGTTCCTGGACTAGAAGGGAGACCCAGTACTTC

J gene: TRBJ2-3
clone size: NA
V gene: TRBV6-2/TRBV6-3
D gene: NA
CDR3 protein: CASSYPADTQYF
CDR3 DNA: TGTGCCAGCAGTTACCCCGCAGATACGCAGTATTTT

J gene: TRBJ2-3
clone size: NA
V gene: TRBV12-5
D gene: TRBD1
CDR3 protein: CASGAGTVSNGADTQYF
CDR3 DNA: TGTGCTAGTGGTGCCGGGACAGTCTCTAATGGGGCAGATACGCAGTATTTT

J gene: TRBJ1-5
clone size: NA
V gene: TRBV28
D gene: NA
CDR3 protein: CAAGDPSNQPQHF
CDR3 DNA: TGTGCCGCAGGGGATCCAAGCAATCAGCCCCAGCATTTT

J gene: TRBJ1-3
clone size: NA
V gene: TRBV6-1
D gene: TRBD1
CDR3 protein: CASSEVFLPDRGFRPSNTIYF
CDR3 DNA: TGTGCCAGCAGTGAAGTATTTTTACCGGACAGGGGGTTCCGGCCGTCGAACACCATATATTTT

J gene: TRBJ2-7
clone size: NA
V gene: TRBV28
D gene: TRBD2
CDR3 protein: CASSLGLADYEQYF
CDR3 DNA: TGTGCCAGCAGTTTAGGCCTAGCGGACTACGAGCAGTACTTC

J gene: TRBJ1-3
clone size: NA
V gene: TRBV5-6
D gene: NA
CDR3 protein: CASSLRLISSGNTIYF
CDR3 DNA: TGTGCCAGCAGCTTGCGTTTAATCTCCTCTGGAAACACCATATATTTT

J gene: TRBJ1-3
clone size: NA
V gene: TRBV7-9
D gene: NA
CDR3 protein: CASSLEMGPRNTIYF
CDR3 DNA: TGTGCCAGCAGCTTAGAAATGGGGCCCAGAAACACCATATATTTT

J gene: TRBJ2-3
clone size: NA
V gene: TRBV5-6
D gene: NA
CDR3 protein: CASSLAKERDTQYF
CDR3 DNA: TGTGCCAGCAGCTTGGCCAAGGAGAGAGATACGCAGTATTTT

J gene: TRBJ2-7
clone size: NA
V gene: TRBV19
D gene: NA
CDR3 protein: CASRRLGGDEQYF
CDR3 DNA: TGTGCCAGTCGACGACTAGGTGGGGACGAGCAGTACTTC

J gene: TRBJ1-1
clone size: NA
V gene: TRBV9
D gene: NA
CDR3 protein: CASSAGGGTEAFF
CDR3 DNA: TGTGCCAGCAGCGCCGGGGGGGGCACTGAAGCTTTCTTT

J gene: TRBJ1-6
clone size: NA
V gene: TRBV27
D gene: NA
CDR3 protein: CASRLWTDNSPLHF
CDR3 DNA: TGTGCCAGCAGGCTATGGACAGATAATTCACCCCTCCACTTT

J gene: TRBJ1-4
clone size: NA
V gene: TRBV19
D gene: NA
CDR3 protein: CASSINRGSNEKLFF
CDR3 DNA: TGTGCCAGTAGTATTAATCGGGGGTCGAATGAAAAACTGTTTTTT

J gene: TRBJ1-4
clone size: NA
V gene: TRBV28
D gene: NA
CDR3 protein: CASSLAGGSEKLFF
CDR3 DNA: TGTGCCAGCAGTTTAGCGGGGGGTAGTGAAAAACTGTTTTTT

J gene: TRBJ2-7
clone size: NA
V gene: TRBV11-1
D gene: NA
CDR3 protein: CASSPKGEGDTQF
CDR3 DNA: TGTGCCAGCAGCCCGAAAGGGGAGGGGGACACGCAATTC

J gene: TRBJ2-1
clone size: NA
V gene: TRBV5-1
D gene: NA
CDR3 protein: CASSTTSQRNNEQFF
CDR3 DNA: TGCGCCAGCAGTACAACGTCCCAGCGCAACAATGAGCAGTTCTTC

J gene: TRBJ1-3
clone size: NA
V gene: TRBV18
D gene: NA
CDR3 protein: CASSPRTGSGNTIYF
CDR3 DNA: TGTGCCAGCTCACCACGAACTGGCTCTGGAAACACCATATATTTT

J gene: TRBJ2-7
clone size: NA
V gene: TRBV2
D gene: TRBD1
CDR3 protein: CASMRTGSLYEQYF
CDR3 DNA: TGTGCCAGCATGAGGACAGGGTCTCTCTACGAGCAGTACTTC

J gene: TRBJ2-2
clone size: NA
V gene: TRBV24-1
D gene: NA
CDR3 protein: CATRCDVECEDDTGELFF
CDR3 DNA: TGTGCCACCAGGTGTGATGTGGAGTGCGAAGACGACACCGGGGAGCTGTTTTTT

J gene: TRBJ2-7
clone size: NA
V gene: TRBV7-9
D gene: NA
CDR3 protein: CASSLREQGFYEQYF
CDR3 DNA: TGTGCCAGCAGCTTGCGTGAACAGGGTTTCTACGAGCAGTACTTC

J gene: TRBJ1-4
clone size: NA
V gene: TRBV14
D gene: NA
CDR3 protein: CASSQETPFGQHEKLFF
CDR3 DNA: TGTGCCAGCAGCCAAGAAACTCCCTTTGGACAGCATGAAAAACTGTTTTTT

J gene: TRBJ2-7
clone size: NA
V gene: TRBV18
D gene: NA
CDR3 protein: CASSPENSPYEQYF
CDR3 DNA: TGTGCCAGCTCACCAGAGAACAGTCCCTACGAGCAGTACTTC